This entry describes one T cell receptor beta chain. No antigen is known for it. The data were obtained in a study of CD8+CD57+ T cells in acquired aplastic anemia. Germline assignment: CDR1 SGHVS and CDR2 FQNEAQ. The CDR3 is 15 amino acids. The V and J ends lost 8 bases and 0 bases respectively, with 17 bases between them. Both TCR beta VDJ combination and CDR3 sequence profiling were carried out. Genomic DNA was the template for this profiling. TCRdb re-analysed the reads in MiXCR, keeping a single row per CDR3 protein. The sample contains about 200,000 distinct CDR3 sequences, around three fifths of which appear only once. Previously, flow cytometry had revealed CD8+CD57+ cell expansion in the patients chosen for sequencing. As a group, the patients uniformly had severe acquired aplastic anemia. Study-level points and caveats: It was found that fewer than 35 CD8+ CDR3 sequences were shared between patients and controls.

The rearrangement uses TRBV7-8 and TRBJ2-7, with D tentatively TRBD2 (6 bases). The TCR originated in a human donor with aplastic anemia. Sample: sorted CD4+, CD8+, or CD8+CD57+ T cells (not recorded which) from PBMCs. CDR3 loop: CASVDVGGNSYEQYF. CDR3 sequence (DNA): TGTGCCAGCGTAGACGTCGGGGGTAACTCCTACGAGCAGTACTTC.